These T cell receptor beta chains were read from a single sample in a study of a mutant IDH1 vaccine in newly diagnosed glioma. Their recognized antigens are unknown. The assay was immunoSEQ multiplex PCR, and TCRdb's table has in-frame clones only and misses some. The table records about 26,000 clones, 75% to 90% of them present only once. Sequencing used PBMCs, obtained from a glioma patient whose treatment included an IDH1 peptide vaccine. These receptors all come from a man aged 25-45 years with glioma. Both conserved end residues are part of each CDR3. A D gene is named only where the DNA matches it firmly. The listing skips clone size in some rows; elsewhere it reads once, few, many or a size class.

J | size | D | V | DNA | CDR3
TRBJ2-2 | NA | NA | TRBV6-1 | TGTGCCAGCAGAGGGACGGACGGGAGTGCCGGGGAGCTGTTTTTT | CASRGTDGSAGELFF
TRBJ2-7 | NA | NA | TRBV4-1 | TGCGCCAGCAGCCAAGGAAGAGGACAGAGCTACGAGCAGTACTTC | CASSQGRGQSYEQYF
TRBJ1-6 | NA | NA | TRBV5-1 | TGCGCCAGCAGCTTGGAAGCGGCAGATAATTCACCCCTCCACTTT | CASSLEAADNSPLHF
TRBJ2-5 | NA | TRBD1 | TRBV19 | TGTGCCAGTAGTACGTGGGACAGGGGAATGGAAGAGACCCAGTACTTC | CASSTWDRGMEETQYF
TRBJ2-5 | NA | NA | TRBV20-1 | TGCAATCAACGGTCCCAAGAGACCCAGTACTTC | CNQRSQETQYF
TRBJ2-3 | NA | NA | TRBV29-1 | TGCAGCATCCGACTAGCAGATACGCAGTATTTT | CSIRLADTQYF
TRBJ2-7 | NA | NA | TRBV6-5 | TGTGCCAGCAGTTACTCGAACGGGGGGCACTACGAGCAGTACTTC | CASSYSNGGHYEQYF
TRBJ2-7 | once | NA | TRBV7-8 | TGTGCCAGCAGCTTCAGTCCTCCCGAAATCTACGAGCAGTACTTC | CASSFSPPEIYEQYF
TRBJ1-4 | NA | TRBD1 | TRBV7-9 | TGTGCCAGCAGCTTCCTGGACAGGGTGGATGAAAAACTGTTTTTT | CASSFLDRVDEKLFF
TRBJ1-2 | NA | NA | TRBV10-2 | TGCGCCAGCAGTCCTCCGCAGGGTCCTTATGGCTACACCTTC | CASSPPQGPYGYTF
TRBJ1-1 | medium-sized | NA | TRBV30 | TGTGCAGGAGTTAGGAACACTGAAGCTTTCTTT | CAGVRNTEAFF
TRBJ2-7 | NA | TRBD1 | TRBV5-1 | TGCGCCAGCTCCCCGGGACAGGGGGGATCCTACGAGCAGTACTTC | CASSPGQGGSYEQYF
TRBJ1-1 | NA | TRBD1 | TRBV29-1 | TGCAGCGAACGGACAGGGGGGGTGAACACTGAAGCTTTCTTT | CSERTGGVNTEAFF
TRBJ2-7 | NA | TRBD2 | TRBV6-5 | TGTGCCAGCAGTGCAACCGTAGCGGGTTCCTACGAGCAGTACTTC | CASSATVAGSYEQYF
TRBJ1-2 | NA | NA | TRBV25-1 | TGTGCCAGCAGGGATGAAAGAGGGTCCAGAGTTAACTATGGCTACACCTTC | CASRDERGSRVNYGYTF
TRBJ1-5 | once | NA | TRBV9 | TGTGCCAGCAGCGTAGGAGGGGATAGCAATCAGCCCCAGCATTTT | CASSVGGDSNQPQHF
TRBJ2-2 | NA | TRBD1 | TRBV14 | TGTGCCAGCAGCCTTTTACCCGGGACAGGGTACACCAAAGTCACCGGGGAGCTGTTTTTT | CASSLLPGTGYTKVTGELFF
TRBJ2-7 | NA | NA | TRBV10-3 | TGTGCCATCAGTGATACGGACAGTTACGAGCAGTACTTC | CAISDTDSYEQYF
TRBJ1-3 | NA | TRBD1 | TRBV2 | TGTGCCAGCAGTCTACAAAGTCCCGGGACAGGGGACACCATATATTTT | CASSLQSPGTGDTIYF
TRBJ2-7 | NA | NA | TRBV27 | TGTGCCAGCGGTGGCTCGGGCGAGCAGTACTTC | CASGGSGEQYF
TRBJ1-4 | NA | NA | TRBV5-6 | TGTGCCAGCAGCCCGGGGCCCAATGAAAAACTGTTTTTT | CASSPGPNEKLFF
TRBJ1-1 | NA | NA | TRBV5-4 | TGTGCCAGCAGCTTAGACCAGGGTGGAGCTGAAGCTTTCTTT | CASSLDQGGAEAFF
TRBJ1-3 | NA | TRBD1 | TRBV19 | TGTGCCAGTAGTTCGACAGGGGCTGGAAACACCATATATTTT | CASSSTGAGNTIYF
TRBJ1-4 | few | NA | TRBV7-9 | TGTGCCAGCAGCTTAAACGATGAAAAACTGTTTTTT | CASSLNDEKLFF
TRBJ2-7 | NA | NA | TRBV7-2 | TGTGCCAGCAGCCCGAGGGAACCGCAGGGATACGAGCAGTACTTC | CASSPREPQGYEQYF
TRBJ1-5 | NA | TRBD1 | TRBV5-6 | TGTGCCAGCAGCTTGGCCCCAGGTCATGGGACAGGGGGTAGGTCCCAGCATTTT | CASSLAPGHGTGGRSQHF
TRBJ2-3 | NA | NA | TRBV6-5 | TGTGCCAGCAGTTATGGGATCCGGGAGAGAGATACGCAGTATTTT | CASSYGIRERDTQYF
TRBJ2-4 | NA | TRBD2 | TRBV4-3 | TGCGCCAGCAGCCAAGATCCTCCGGGACTAGCGGGGGGGACACAGTACTTC | CASSQDPPGLAGGTQYF
TRBJ1-4 | once | NA | TRBV28 | TGTGCCAGTCTTTCCAGGGACCCGATTTTTTTTGCAACTAATGAAAAACTGTTTTTT | CASLSRDPIFFATNEKLFF
TRBJ2-7 | NA | NA | TRBV6-5 | TGTGCCAGCAGGGACCCAGGGAAGTCCGAGCAGTACTTC | CASRDPGKSEQYF
TRBJ1-1 | NA | NA | TRBV6-6 | TGTGCCAGCAGTTACAGTCGCGATGAAGCTTTCTTT | CASSYSRDEAFF
TRBJ1-6 | once | NA | TRBV5-6 | TGTGCCAGCAGCTTGTATGCAGGGGACAATTCACCCCTCCACTTT | CASSLYAGDNSPLHF
TRBJ2-1 | NA | TRBD2 | TRBV7-2 | TGTGCCAGCAGCCCAAAGGGACTAAATCAGTTCTTC | CASSPKGLNQFF
TRBJ1-1 | few | NA | TRBV6-5 | TGTGCCAGCAGTTACTCGACCGAGCTCAACACTGAAGCTTTCTTT | CASSYSTELNTEAFF
TRBJ2-7 | NA | TRBD1 | TRBV11-2 | TGTGCCAGCAGCTCCGGGACAGGGGTCTACGAGCAGTACTTC | CASSSGTGVYEQYF
TRBJ1-2 | NA | TRBD1 | TRBV25-1 | TGTGCCAGCAGTCCCGGGACAGGGAGCTATGGCTACACCTTC | CASSPGTGSYGYTF
TRBJ1-1 | NA | NA | TRBV6-6 | TGTGCCAGCAGTTACGGGATCCCGGACACTGAAGCTTTCTTT | CASSYGIPDTEAFF
TRBJ2-7 | NA | TRBD1 | TRBV29-1 | TGCAGCGTTGGACAGGGGGACTCCTACGAGCAGTACTTC | CSVGQGDSYEQYF
TRBJ1-4 | NA | TRBD1 | TRBV7-2 | TGTGCCACCGGGACAGGGAACGAAAAACTGTTTTTT | CATGTGNEKLFF
TRBJ2-7 | NA | NA | TRBV5-1 | TGCGCCAGCAGCTCGGACAGCAACTACGAGCAGTACTTC | CASSSDSNYEQYF